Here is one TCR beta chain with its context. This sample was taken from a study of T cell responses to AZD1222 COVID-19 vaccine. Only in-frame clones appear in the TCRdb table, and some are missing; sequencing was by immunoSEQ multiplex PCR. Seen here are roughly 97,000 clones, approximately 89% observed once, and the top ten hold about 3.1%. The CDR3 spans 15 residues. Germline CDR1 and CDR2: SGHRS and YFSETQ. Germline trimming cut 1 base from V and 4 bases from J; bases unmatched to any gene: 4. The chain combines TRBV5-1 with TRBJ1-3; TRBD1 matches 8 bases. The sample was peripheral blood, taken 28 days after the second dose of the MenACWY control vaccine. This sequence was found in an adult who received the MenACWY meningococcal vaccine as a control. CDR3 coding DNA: TGCGCCAGCAGCTTGTCGACAGGGGAGGGAAACACCATATATTTT. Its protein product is CASSLSTGEGNTIYF.